The 5 T cell receptor beta chains given below trace back to one sample, sequenced in a study of T cell changes during pregnancy in multiple sclerosis. Clones were sequenced by immunoSEQ multiplex PCR, and TCRdb holds only the in-frame ones, with some missing. The sample contains more than 75,000 clones, about 93% of which appear only once. Material: peripheral blood, obtained in the first trimester of pregnancy. Source of these receptors: a female donor with multiple sclerosis, enrolled in a pregnancy study.

The V call is TRBV9, the J call TRBJ2-7; D not resolved. Germline CDR1 and CDR2: SGDLS and YYNGEE. The CDR3 contains 14 residues. Trimming shortened V by 0 bases and J by 2 bases, and 9 bases separated the two germline ends. The CDR3 loop is CASSVDIGTYEQYF. CDR3 in DNA: TGTGCCAGCAGCGTAGATATCGGTACCTACGAGCAGTACTTC. The full variable domain, in which reference TRBV9 and TRBJ2-7 provide the parts outside the CDR3, is DSGVTQTPKHLITATGQRVTLRCSPRSGDLSVYWYQQSLDQGLQFLIQYYNGEERAKGNILERFSAQQFPDLHSELNLSSLELGDSALYFCASSVDIGTYEQYFGPGTRLTVT.

This rearrangement joins TRBV18 to TRBJ2-3; 8 bases are shared with TRBD2. The CDR3 spans 18 residues. V lost 0 bases, J lost 4 bases, and 12 bases stayed unmatched. The germline V gene encodes CDR1 KGHSH and CDR2 LQKENI. The CDR3 region has the DNA TGTGCCAGCTCACCACCGTCCCACGGGGGGGCCGTGTCAGATACGCAGTATTTT. Translated, it gives CASSPPSHGGAVSDTQYF.

CDR3 in amino acids: CASSFELNNEQFF. In DNA, the CDR3 is TGTGCCAGCAGCTTTGAACTTAACAATGAGCAGTTCTTC. This chain links TRBV7-2 with TRBJ2-1; no definite D call. V dropped 3 bases and J dropped 5 bases, with 8 bases sitting between them. The CDR3 is 13 amino acids. Germline CDR1 is SGHTA and CDR2 is FQGNSA.

The chain carries TRBV5-1 and TRBJ2-1; perhaps TRBD2 as D (5 bases). Germline V CDR1 and CDR2: SGHRS, YFSETQ. The germline V and J ends were trimmed by 1 base and 2 bases, with 10 bases remaining between them. CDR3 length equals 15 residues. CDR3 residues: CASSLSGGPYNEQFF. DNA of the CDR3: TGCGCCAGCAGCTTGTCGGGCGGGCCCTACAATGAGCAGTTCTTC.

The rearrangement uses TRBV5-4 and TRBJ2-7; TRBD2 matches at 7 bases. Per germline, CDR1 SGHNT and CDR2 YYREEE (reference sequence). V trimming: 3 bases; J trimming: 0 bases; junction bases outside the gene matches: 6. This CDR3 has 15 amino acids. CDR3 sequence: CASSSSSGSSYEQYF. The CDR3 region has the DNA TGTGCCAGCAGCTCCTCTAGCGGCAGCTCCTACGAGCAGTACTTC.